Detailed here is one T cell receptor (beta chain). It is unclear where the CDR3 begins or ends on the DNA, so no DNA is shown, and the CDR3 is as TCRdb lists it. The data belong to a study of control samples from healthy donors and cancer patients. Only in-frame clones appear in the TCRdb table, and some are missing; sequencing was by immunoSEQ multiplex PCR. The sample shows 70,000 to 85,000 clones, around 92% of them seen only once. Germline assignment: CDR1 MNHEY and CDR2 SVGAGI. Ends included, the CDR3 has 13 residues. The sample taken for sequencing was blood. The clonotype comes from a man in his forties or fifties in good health. This chain connects TRBV6-5 to TRBJ1-5. The chain's CDR3 is CASILERDQPQHF.